The next 14 T cell receptor beta chains were all read from a single sample in a study of cytomegalovirus exposure and HLA in healthy donors. Both 60 Vbeta primers and 13 Jbeta primers went into the PCR. Assay: immunoSEQ multiplex PCR; the TCRdb copy retains only in-frame clones and omits some. The sample consists of fewer than 300,000 clones, 80% of them appearing once. Input material: PBMCs. All receptors come from a girl aged 2 to 9 in good health and CMV-seronegative.

The J gene is TRBJ1-2, the V gene TRBV6-1; TRBD1 matches 7 bases. Per germline, CDR1 MNHNS and CDR2 SASEGT. The CDR3 is made up of 15 amino acids. The ends lost 3 bases at V and 2 bases at J; junction bases unmatched: 6. For the CDR3, the DNA is TGTGCCAGCAGTGACTACCGGGACAGAAACTATGGCTACACCTTC. It codes for CASSDYRDRNYGYTF.

This clone was seen a single time. The chain recombines TRBV13 with TRBJ2-7; perhaps TRBD1 as D (6 bases). Trimming stripped 3 bases from V and 2 bases from J, with 11 bases between. The CDR3 is made up of 14 amino acids. In germline, CDR1 is PRHDT, CDR2 FYEKMQ (reference sequence). The CDR3 reads CASSFGRGTYEQYF. The CDR3, as DNA: TGTGCCAGCAGCTTTGGCAGGGGAACCTACGAGCAGTACTTC. Using reference TRBV13 and TRBJ2-7 for the parts outside the CDR3, the full variable domain is AAGVIQSPRHLIKEKRETATLKCYPIPRHDTVYWYQQGPGQDPQFLISFYEKMQSDKGSIPDRFSAQQFSDYHSELNMSSLELGDSALYFCASSFGRGTYEQYFGPGTRLTVT.

V and J are TRBV2 and TRBJ2-1; no clear D. V lost 8 bases and J lost 0, with 11 bases in between. The CDR3 is 14 amino acids. Germline lookup yields CDR1 SNHLY and CDR2 FYNNEI. The CDR3 DNA follows: TGTGCCAGCTTTAAGGAGAGCTCCTACAATGAGCAGTTCTTC. Protein: CASFKESSYNEQFF.

The chain employs TRBV28 and TRBJ2-6; 16 nucleotides line up with TRBD2. In germline, CDR1 is MDHEN, CDR2 SYDVKM. V shed 7 bases and J 1 base; nucleotides not matched to a gene: 7. This CDR3 has 19 residues. The CDR3 bases are TGTGCCAGCACCCCGGGACTAGCGGGGGGGCCGTCTGGGGCCAACGTCCTGACTTTC. As protein: CASTPGLAGGPSGANVLTF.

The chain employs TRBV27 and TRBJ2-1; D is perhaps TRBD1 (6 bases). The V and J ends lost 3 bases and 5 bases respectively, with 14 bases between them. Germline V gene sequence: CDR1 MNHEY, CDR2 SMNVEV (reference sequence). This CDR3 has 15 residues. The chain's CDR3 is CASSFQGQTHNEQFF. CDR3 DNA sequence: TGTGCCAGCAGTTTCCAAGGACAGACCCACAATGAGCAGTTCTTC.

The chain is built from TRBV9 and TRBJ2-7; a possible D gene is TRBD2 (6 bases). The V end was cut by 0 bases, the J end by 1 base, with 11 bases between. The CDR3 runs to 15 residues. The germline gives CDR1 SGDLS, CDR2 YYNGEE. CDR3 sequence reads: CASSVGVAVSYEQYF. In DNA, the CDR3 is TGTGCCAGCAGCGTAGGGGTAGCGGTATCCTACGAGCAGTACTTC.

J is TRBJ1-5 and V is TRBV30; 7 nucleotides line up with TRBD1. The ends lost 1 base at V and 4 bases at J; junction bases unmatched: 1. CDR1 is GTSNPN, CDR2 SVGIG, per germline (reference sequence). CDR3 length equals 13 residues. CDR3: CAWSETGNQPQHF. DNA of the CDR3: TGTGCCTGGAGTGAGACAGGGAATCAGCCCCAGCATTTT.

In its sample, this clone was seen once. The chain has TRBV28 and TRBJ2-7; D may be TRBD1 (7 bases). V shed 2 bases and J shed 1 base, with 18 bases lying between them. Germline CDR1 and CDR2: MDHEN and SYDVKM. The CDR3 has 17 residues. The CDR3 bases are TGTGCCAGCAGTTTACGGGGGCTGGACAGGCCGTCCTACGAGCAGTACTTC. Translation: CASSLRGLDRPSYEQYF.

The rearrangement uses TRBV27 and TRBJ2-2; 7 bases are a match to TRBD1. Germline CDR1 and CDR2: MNHEY and SMNVEV (reference sequence). The CDR3 consists of 14 residues. V was pared by 7 bases and J by 4 bases, with 6 bases of the junction left unmatched. The CDR3 loop reads CASTSTGITGELFF. The CDR3 nucleotides are TGTGCCAGCACCTCGACAGGGATCACCGGGGAGCTGTTTTTT.

This chain uses TRBV6-6 with TRBJ1-2, with D perhaps TRBD1 (6 bases). The germline V gene has CDR1 MNHNY and CDR2 SVGAGI (reference sequence). V lost 5 bases and J lost 0, with 10 bases in between. The CDR3 consists of 14 residues. CDR3: CASSVRGSNYGYTF. CDR3 nucleotide sequence: TGTGCCAGCAGTGTCAGGGGCTCTAACTATGGCTACACCTTC.

The chain combines TRBV18 with TRBJ2-1; the match to TRBD1 covers 7 bases. The length of the CDR3 is 13 residues. In germline, CDR1 is KGHSH, CDR2 LQKENI. Trimming removed 3 bases from V and 8 bases from J; junction bases left unmatched: 4. CDR3 nucleotides: TGTGCCAGCTCACCGAGACAGGGCGATGAGCAGTTCTTC. Protein: CASSPRQGDEQFF.

The chain combines TRBV5-6 with TRBJ1-2, with 9 nucleotides matching TRBD1. CDR3 length: 19 amino acids. J lost 4 bases, V lost 3 bases, and 19 bases had no gene match. The germline V gene encodes CDR1 SGHDT and CDR2 YYEEEE. The DNA of the CDR3 is TGTGCCAGCAGCTCGCCAGAAAGGGACAGGGTGGGAATCGGCTATGGCTACACCTTC. Residues: CASSSPERDRVGIGYGYTF.

The V gene is TRBV18, the J gene TRBJ1-4, with TRBD1 identical over 9 bases. J was trimmed by 5 bases and V by 3 bases; bases with no gene match: 4. Germline CDR1 is KGHSH and CDR2 is LQKENI. This CDR3 region has 15 residues. The CDR3 coding sequence is TGTGCCAGCTCACCCCCCGGGACAGGGAATGAAAAACTGTTTTTT. Protein sequence: CASSPPGTGNEKLFF. The complete variable domain, with remaining parts taken from reference TRBV18 and TRBJ1-4, reads NAGVMQNPRHLVRRRGQEARLRCSPMKGHSHVYWYRQLPEEGLKFMVYLQKENIIDESGMPKERFSAEFPKEGPSILRIQQVVRGDSAAYFCASSPPGTGNEKLFFGSGTQLSVL.

V gene TRBV7-8 combines with J gene TRBJ2-2, with TRBD2 matching over 9 bases. Germline V gene sequence: CDR1 SGHVS, CDR2 FQNEAQ. The V and J ends lost 5 bases and 0 bases, in that order; junction bases with no gene match: 4. The CDR3 runs 16 residues. The CDR3 DNA follows: TGTGCCAGCAGCCGGACTAGCGCTTCGAACACCGGGGAGCTGTTTTTT. The encoded protein is CASSRTSASNTGELFF. Supplemented by reference TRBV7-8 and TRBJ2-2, the full variable domain reads GAGVSQSPRYKVAKRGQDVALRCDPISGHVSLFWYQQALGQGPEFLTYFQNEAQLDKSGLPSDRFFAERPEGSVSTLKIQRTQQEDSAVYLCASSRTSASNTGELFFGEGSRLTVL.